The clone carrying this T cell receptor (beta chain) appeared a few times. Its antigen is unidentified. With 0 bases clipped from V and 1 base from J, the junction kept 0 bases outside the gene matches. This CDR3 spans 15 amino acids. Germline V gives CDR1 DFQATT, CDR2 SNEGSKA (reference sequence). Each CDR3 protein is one row after TCRdb ran MiXCR on the reads. The data show approximately 1,000,000 distinct CDR3 sequences, 25% to 40% seen once. The sample belongs to a study of T cell repertoires in cytomegalovirus infection. Looking at the study overall: Researchers turned to recently identified HLA-C-restricted CMV epitopes as well as well-studied HLA-B-restricted ones. Public TCR beta signature analysis indicated the presence of both CMV infection and matching HLA type. Study-wide results and caveats: Using cumulative public TCR beta family frequency, the authors identified those who carried CMV together with the relevant HLA. HLA-C-restricted CMV-specific TCR beta clonotypes were dominant in the ex vivo response.

The input for sequencing was cultured CD8+ T cells from PBMCs, taken from culture after CMV antigen stimulation. The receptor comes from a human donor in good health (CMV status not recorded). Some clones in this sample may be carry-over from other donors' samples. The gene calls are TRBV20-1 and TRBJ2-2, with 9 bases that match TRBD2. CDR3 residues: CSAREAGGNTGELFF. DNA of the CDR3: TGCAGTGCTAGAGAAGCGGGGGGGAACACCGGGGAGCTGTTTTTT.